This T cell receptor beta chain was obtained from a study of blood T cells in healthy people across ages. General study points: Per million T cells, TCR beta diversity dropped roughly linearly as age increased.

On this clonotype itself: Its antigen is as yet unknown.

The use of a sample-barcoded 5' primer and a J-beta primer mix characterized a second PCR of about 7 to 12 cycles. TCRdb reprocessed the 5' RACE reads via MiXCR and lists one record per CDR3 protein. Of roughly 1,700,000 distinct CDR3 sequences in the sample, roughly 28% are singletons; the top ten hold 7.7%. CDR1 is SGHRS and CDR2 is YFSETQ in the germline V gene. Germline trimming cut 4 bases from V and 1 base from J; bases unmatched to any gene: 10. The CDR3 length is 16 residues. This receptor was identified in a woman aged 25 to 39 in good health. The sample taken for sequencing was blood. This sequence joins TRBV5-1 and TRBJ2-5, with 7 nucleotides matching TRBD2. DNA for the CDR3: TGCGCCAGCAGCCCTACCCGCCCGGGGGGCCAAGAGACCCAGTACTTC. Encoded protein: CASSPTRPGGQETQYF.